A single sample is the source of the 5 T cell receptor delta chains below, sequenced in a study of γδ T cells in repeated Plasmodium falciparum infection. Flow sorting of PBMC yielded separate Vgamma9/Vdelta2+ and Vdelta2-negative gammadelta T cell populations for bulk repertoire analysis. TCRdb redid clone calling on the multiplex PCR reads using CATT. The table includes tens of thousands of delta-chain clones, approximately 1.5% detected once. Input material: gamma-delta T cells from blood. Every receptor here comes from a pool of human donors (malaria-infected and uninfected, not separated).

This clone was observed a few times. A read error is likely here: a far larger clone is one base away. This same CDR3 is encoded by further DNA sequences in the sample. The CDR3 loop is CALGELYSHPYRGSLPYTDKLIF. CDR3 in DNA: TGTGCTCTTGGGGAACTCTACTCCCATCCCTACCGGGGATCCCTACCGTACACCGATAAGCTCATCTTT. V and J are TRDV1 and TRDJ1; weak D call: TRDD3 (6 bases). CDR1 is TSWWSYY, CDR2 QGS, per germline. The CDR3 is 23 amino acids.

This clone was counted at least ten times. With a much larger clone just one base away, this may be a read error. The limits of the CDR3 on the DNA are not certain, so only TCRdb's listed CDR3 is given. This sample includes further DNA sequences coding for the same CDR3. The genes are TRDV1 and TRDJ1; the DNA was not compared with TRDD3, the D call given in the table. Germline-derived CDR1 and CDR2 are TSWWSYY and QGS. From its first to its last residue, the CDR3 has 20 amino acids. The CDR3 region is CALGERGLPVFWGTTIKLIF.

Comments on this clone: The amino acid sequence in TCRdb belongs to a much larger clone and departs from this DNA's translation at residue 9, likely a sequencing read error; the sequence shown is translated from the DNA. The J gene is TRDJ1, the V gene TRDV1; a weak D match, TRDD3 (6 bases). Germline-derived CDR1 and CDR2 are TSWWSYY and QGS. This CDR3 has 21 amino acids. Trimming took 0 bases from V and 0 from J, leaving 26 bases between them. CDR3 residues: CALGELRIGGLVWGDTDKLIF. The CDR3 DNA reads TGTGCTCTTGGGGAACTAAGGATAGGGGGACTAGTCTGGGGAGACACCGATAAACTCATCTTT.

This clone has just a few counts. V and J are TRDV1 and TRDJ1, with 10 positions matching TRDD3. The V and J ends lost 5 bases and 0 bases, in that order; junction bases with no gene match: 24. The CDR3 sequence is 22 residues long. Germline-derived CDR1 and CDR2 are TSWWSYY and QGS. CDR3 nucleotides: TGTGCTCTTGGGCCCTCTAAGCCATCCCCCCGTACTGGGGGATGGAACACCGATAAACTCATCTTT. This codes for CALGPSKPSPRTGGWNTDKLIF.

This clone was seen only a few times. The protein that TCRdb holds for this DNA derives from a much larger clone and differs from the translated DNA at residue 18, which likely indicates a read error; the protein shown here is translated from the DNA. The genes are TRDV3 and TRDJ1, with D perhaps being TRDD2 or TRDD3 (7 bases each). Germline V CDR1 and CDR2: TVYSNPD, GDNSRS (reference sequence). This CDR3 comprises 22 residues. V was trimmed by 3 bases and J by 6 bases, leaving 44 bases between them. The CDR3 sequence: CAFRGTYFSYLLGFRGTNKLIF. CDR3 nucleotide sequence: TGTGCCTTCCGTGGAACCTACTTTTCCTACCTACTGGGGTTTCGGGGTACCAATAAACTCATCTTT.